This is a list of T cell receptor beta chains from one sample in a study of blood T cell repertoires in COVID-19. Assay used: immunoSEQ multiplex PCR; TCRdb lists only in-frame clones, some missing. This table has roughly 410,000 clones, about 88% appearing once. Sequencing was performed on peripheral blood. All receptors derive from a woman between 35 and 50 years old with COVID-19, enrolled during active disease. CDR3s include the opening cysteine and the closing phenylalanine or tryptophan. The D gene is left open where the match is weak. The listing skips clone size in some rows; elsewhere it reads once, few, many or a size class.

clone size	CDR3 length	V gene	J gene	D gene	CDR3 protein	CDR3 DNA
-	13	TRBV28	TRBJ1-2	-	CASSPWTAYGYTF	TGTGCCAGCAGTCCCTGGACTGCCTATGGCTACACCTTC
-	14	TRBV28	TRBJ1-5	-	CASSLVRFNQPQHF	TGTGCCAGCAGTTTGGTCAGGTTCAATCAGCCCCAGCATTTT
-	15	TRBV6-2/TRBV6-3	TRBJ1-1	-	CASSYAGALNTEAFF	TGTGCCAGCAGTTACGCGGGGGCCTTGAACACTGAAGCTTTCTTT
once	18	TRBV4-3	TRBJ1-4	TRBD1	CASSHTLGQRSTSEKLFF	TGCGCCAGCAGCCATACCCTGGGACAGAGATCTACTTCCGAAAAACTGTTTTTT
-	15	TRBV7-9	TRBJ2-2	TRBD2	CASSRGLVGTGELFF	TGTGCCAGCAGCCGAGGACTAGTGGGCACCGGGGAGCTGTTTTTT
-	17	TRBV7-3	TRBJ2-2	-	CASSLGPEGLWTGELFF	TGTGCCAGCAGCTTAGGGCCAGAGGGCCTGTGGACCGGGGAGCTGTTTTTT
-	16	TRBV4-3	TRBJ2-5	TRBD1	CASSQGIGRGQETQYF	TGCGCCAGCAGCCAAGGGATAGGCAGGGGGCAAGAGACCCAGTACTTC
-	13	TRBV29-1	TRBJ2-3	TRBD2	CSVETGGSDTQYF	TGCAGCGTTGAAACGGGGGGGTCAGATACGCAGTATTTT
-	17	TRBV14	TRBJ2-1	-	CASSQKAPFASYNEQFF	TGTGCCAGCAGCCAAAAAGCCCCTTTTGCCTCCTACAATGAGCAGTTCTTC
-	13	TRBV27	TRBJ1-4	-	CASSWVGDEKLFF	TGTGCCAGCAGCTGGGTGGGCGATGAAAAACTGTTTTTT
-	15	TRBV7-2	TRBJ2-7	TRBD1	CASSLVGQAHYEQYF	TGTGCCAGCAGCTTAGTCGGACAGGCACACTACGAGCAGTACTTC
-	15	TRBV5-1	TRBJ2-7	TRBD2	CASSPTSGGSYEQYF	TGCGCCAGCAGCCCGACTAGCGGGGGGTCCTACGAGCAGTACTTC
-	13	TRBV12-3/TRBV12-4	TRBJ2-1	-	CASKLTVNNEQFF	TGTGCCAGCAAATTGACAGTTAACAATGAGCAGTTCTTC
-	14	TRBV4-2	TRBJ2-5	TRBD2	CASSLIGGEETQYF	TGTGCCAGCAGCCTGATCGGGGGGGAAGAGACCCAGTACTTC
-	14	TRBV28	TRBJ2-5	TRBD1	CATYSGQFQETQYF	TGTGCCACTTACTCGGGACAGTTCCAAGAGACCCAGTACTTC
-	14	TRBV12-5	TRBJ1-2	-	CASGLAGAGYGYTF	TGTGCTAGTGGTTTGGCAGGGGCTGGCTATGGCTACACCTTC
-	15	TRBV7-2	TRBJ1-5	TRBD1	CASSLEGAGNQPQHF	TGTGCCAGCAGCTTAGAGGGGGCTGGCAATCAGCCCCAGCATTTT
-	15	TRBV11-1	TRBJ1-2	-	CASSDRQAVPYGYTF	TGTGCCAGCAGCGATAGACAGGCTGTCCCCTATGGCTACACCTTC
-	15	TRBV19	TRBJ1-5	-	CATAEGGSVGQPQHF	TGTGCCACCGCGGAAGGGGGTTCAGTTGGTCAGCCCCAGCATTTT
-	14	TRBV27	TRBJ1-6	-	CASSLVGGQSPLHF	TGTGCCAGCAGTTTAGTAGGGGGTCAATCACCCCTCCACTTT
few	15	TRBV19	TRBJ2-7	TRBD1	CASSVGGAQSYEQYF	TGTGCCAGTAGTGTAGGGGGCGCCCAGTCCTACGAGCAGTACTTC